Each of the 21 T cell receptor beta chains below was sequenced from the same sample in a study of OX40 agonist ivuxolimab in advanced cancers. The method was immunoSEQ multiplex PCR; TCRdb's version includes in-frame clones alone and lacks a portion of them. The sample lists some 65,000 clones; around 87% were seen once. The starting material was CD4+ or CD8+ T cells sorted from blood, obtained in a trial of the OX40 agonist ivuxolimab. These receptors originate from an adult with an advanced solid tumor such as melanoma, head and neck, liver or kidney cancer.

The chain employs TRBV18 and TRBJ2-4, with D unclear. The germline gives CDR1 KGHSH, CDR2 LQKENI. V was pared by 3 bases and J by 0 bases, with 6 bases between. This CDR3 contains 14 residues. CDR3 sequence (DNA): TGTGCCAGCTCACCGACGGTAGCCAAAAACATTCAGTACTTC. Translating gives CASSPTVAKNIQYF.

As DNA, the CDR3 is TGTGCCAGCAGTGAGGGGGGGAAATCTGGGGCCAACGTCCTGACTTTC. Protein: CASSEGGKSGANVLTF. This sequence joins TRBV6-1 and TRBJ2-6; 7 positions match TRBD2. The CDR3 has 16 residues. The junction had 3 bases not matched to a gene; V was cut back by 3 bases and J by 1 base. Germline V CDR1 and CDR2: MNHNS, SASEGT.

Notes on this clone: Other DNA variants within this sample encode the same CDR3. The CDR3 spells CASSLARHTEAFF. CDR3 sequence (DNA): TGTGCCAGCAGCCTCGCGAGGCACACTGAAGCTTTCTTT. The chain is built from TRBV7-9 and TRBJ1-1; no clear D. Germline V gives CDR1 SEHNR, CDR2 FQNEAQ (reference sequence). The CDR3 is 13 amino acids. V was clipped by 5 bases and J by 3 bases, with 10 bases between them.

The chain is built from TRBV10-2 and TRBJ2-7, with TRBD1 identical over 7 bases. The germline V gene has CDR1 WSHSY and CDR2 SAAADI. The CDR3 sequence is 14 residues long. V lost 7 bases, J lost 3 bases, and 9 bases stayed unmatched. CDR3 sequence: CASNPGQSNYEQYF. DNA for the CDR3: TGCGCCAGCAACCCGGGACAGAGCAACTACGAGCAGTACTTC.

The V gene is TRBV25-1, the J gene TRBJ2-4; the D gene is possibly TRBD1 (5 bases). This CDR3 spans 12 amino acids. Germline CDR1 reads MGHDK; CDR2 reads SYGVNS. The V end lost 11 bases, the J end lost 3 bases, and 11 bases lay between the germline ends. Written as DNA, the CDR3 is TGTGCCTCCGGACACGGCAAAAACATTCAGTACTTC. It codes for CASGHGKNIQYF.

The gene calls are TRBV10-2 and TRBJ2-2; D is perhaps TRBD1 (5 bases). Trimming removed 8 bases from V and 2 bases from J, with 15 bases in between. CDR1 and CDR2 (germline): WSHSY, SAAADI. The CDR3 is 15 residues long. CDR3 sequence: CASGREGENTGELFF. CDR3 bases: TGCGCCAGCGGCAGGGAAGGCGAAAACACCGGGGAGCTGTTTTTT.

This CDR3 reads CASSSDRRGRVGTDTQYF. The DNA for the CDR3 is TGCGCCAGCAGCTCAGACAGGAGGGGAAGGGTTGGCACAGATACGCAGTATTTT. The chain is built from TRBV5-1 and TRBJ2-3; D is tentatively TRBD1 or TRBD2 (6 bases each). This CDR3 region has 18 residues. Germline CDR1 is SGHRS and CDR2 is YFSETQ. Trimming left V 3 bases short and J 1 base short, with 21 bases between.

The V gene is TRBV27, the J gene TRBJ2-7; 14 nucleotides match TRBD2. Looked up from germline, CDR1 is MNHEY and CDR2 is SMNVEV (reference sequence). The length of the CDR3 is 19 residues. The V gene end was trimmed by 4 bases and the J gene end by 3 bases; junction bases not matched to a gene: 14. The CDR3 loop is CASSSSYTGTSGGRYEQYF. The CDR3 DNA is TGTGCCAGCAGTTCTAGCTACACCGGGACTAGCGGGGGCCGCTACGAGCAGTACTTC.

This chain joins TRBV7-9 and TRBJ2-5; 9 nucleotides agree with TRBD1. Germline V gene data show CDR1 as SEHNR and CDR2 as FQNEAQ (reference sequence). The length of the CDR3 is 16 residues. V shed 6 bases, J shed 4 bases, and the junction held 12 bases outside the gene matches. The CDR3 reads CASSRRRDRDAETQYF. CDR3 DNA: TGTGCCAGCAGTCGCCGCCGGGACAGGGACGCAGAGACCCAGTACTTC.

The CDR3, as DNA: TGCGCCAGCAGCTTGTCCATCAGGGAGCTGTTTTTT. Translated: CASSLSIRELFF. The chain is built from TRBV5-1 and TRBJ2-2; no definite D call. V was trimmed by 1 base and J by 9 bases, leaving 7 bases between them. The CDR3 loop spans 12 amino acids. In germline, CDR1 is SGHRS, CDR2 YFSETQ.

This sequence joins TRBV14 and TRBJ2-7, with D perhaps matching TRBD2 (5 bases). V was pared by 1 base and J by 6 bases, with 16 bases between. CDR1 and CDR2 (germline): SGHDN, FVKESK. The CDR3 spans 15 residues. The CDR3 is CASSQGGMGAREQYF. In DNA form, the CDR3 reads TGTGCCAGCAGCCAAGGAGGGATGGGTGCCCGCGAGCAGTACTTC.

This chain links TRBV4-1 with TRBJ1-2; D call uncertain. Per the germline V gene, CDR1 is MGHRA and CDR2 is YSYEKL. The CDR3 extends over 16 amino acids. Trimming left V 4 bases short and J 4 bases short, with 19 bases between. This CDR3 is CASSLGTYRKTYGYTF. The CDR3 nucleotides are TGCGCCAGCAGCCTAGGAACCTACCGAAAGACCTATGGCTACACCTTC.

The rearrangement links TRBV7-2 to TRBJ1-3, with D possibly matching TRBD1 (5 bases). V was cut by 5 bases and J by 3 bases, with 11 bases left in between. The CDR3 runs 14 residues. Germline V CDR1 and CDR2: SGHTA, FQGNSA. The CDR3 spells CASSRGTLGNTIYF. CDR3 DNA: TGTGCCAGCAGCCGCGGGACGCTTGGAAACACCATATATTTT.

The gene calls are TRBV12-5 and TRBJ1-1; tentatively, D is TRBD1 (5 bases). V shed 5 bases and J shed 6 bases, with 25 bases lying between them. Looked up from germline, CDR1 is LGHNT and CDR2 is FRNRAP. This CDR3 is built from 17 residues. The CDR3, as DNA: TGTGCTAGTGGTCGATCCCTCGGGGGGGTGGGTTTCGCTGAAGCTTTCTTT. Its translation: CASGRSLGGVGFAEAFF.

The chain links TRBV7-2 to TRBJ1-2; D gene ambiguous. Germline CDR1 and CDR2: SGHTA and FQGNSA. The CDR3 is 13 residues long. With 5 bases removed from V and 2 bases from J, the gap between germline ends came to 9 bases. For the CDR3, the DNA is TGTGCCAGCAGCCGAGACCGAAACTATGGCTACACCTTC. It codes for CASSRDRNYGYTF.

V and J are TRBV30 and TRBJ2-3, with 8 nucleotides matching TRBD2. Germline loops: CDR1 GTSNPN, CDR2 SVGIG (reference sequence). The CDR3 has 14 residues. V lost 4 bases to trimming and J lost 0 bases; unmatched junction nucleotides: 3. The CDR3 DNA sequence: TGTGCCTGGAATAAGCGGGGGAGCACAGATACGCAGTATTTT. Its translation: CAWNKRGSTDTQYF.

The V gene is TRBV30, the J gene TRBJ1-2, with D maybe TRBD1 (6 bases). The CDR3 contains 12 residues. V gave up 2 bases and J gave up 7 bases, with 11 bases separating them. Looked up from germline, CDR1 is GTSNPN and CDR2 is SVGIG (reference sequence). The CDR3 DNA follows: TGTGCCTGGAGTCGACAGGACGGTGGCTACACCTTC. Translation gives CAWSRQDGGYTF.

V usage is TRBV5-1 and J usage is TRBJ1-2, with 8 bases identical to TRBD1. CDR3 length: 16 residues. The V gene end was trimmed by 0 bases and the J gene end by 2 bases; junction bases not matched to a gene: 6. From germline, CDR1 is SGHRS and CDR2 YFSETQ. The DNA of the CDR3 is TGCGCCAGCAGCTTGGAGCGACAGGGGCGGAACTATGGCTACACCTTC. Its translation is CASSLERQGRNYGYTF.

This clone was found once. The V gene is TRBV27, the J gene TRBJ1-1; D is unclear. This CDR3 spans 14 amino acids. Germline assignment: CDR1 MNHEY and CDR2 SMNVEV (reference sequence). The V and J ends lost 3 bases and 2 bases respectively, with 10 bases between them. The chain's CDR3 is CASSFRQINTEAFF. Here the CDR3 DNA reads TGTGCCAGCAGTTTTCGGCAGATAAACACTGAAGCTTTCTTT.

The chain employs TRBV2 and TRBJ2-7; the D gene is possibly TRBD2 (5 bases). Germline V CDR1 and CDR2: SNHLY, FYNNEI. This CDR3 region has 13 residues. Trimming pared 8 bases from V and 3 bases from J, leaving 14 bases between. The CDR3 here is CASHRGGHYEQYF. For the CDR3, the DNA is TGTGCCAGCCATCGAGGAGGTCACTACGAGCAGTACTTC.

The V gene is TRBV7-2, the J gene TRBJ1-3, with unresolved D. This CDR3 has 13 residues. Germline V gene lookup returns CDR1 SGHTA and CDR2 FQGNSA. V gave up 3 bases and J gave up 2 bases, with 5 bases separating them. The CDR3 here is CASSFRTGNTIYF. The CDR3 region has the DNA TGTGCCAGCAGCTTCAGAACTGGAAACACCATATATTTT.